This is a list of T cell receptor beta chains from one sample in a study of Ad26.COV2.S vaccination and SARS-CoV-2 variants. Sequencing was performed with immunoSEQ multiplex PCR; in TCRdb, only in-frame clones are kept and a portion is missing. The profile covers 300,000 to 450,000 clones, with 80% to 90% appearing a single time and about 3.3% taken by the ten largest. Material: peripheral blood, obtained in a trial of Ad26.COV2.S vaccine versus placebo. The receptors originated from a person aged 18-60 years who received the Ad26.COV2.S COVID-19 vaccine or a placebo. CDR3s include the opening cysteine and the closing phenylalanine or tryptophan.

cdr3_length v_call cdr3_aa
16 TRBV6-5 CASSYSGTGENLKAFF
13 TRBV24-1 CATRGVDSYEQYF
16 TRBV19 CASSRDPSGSWYEQYF
15 TRBV28 CASNPVLAGTGELFF
15 TRBV5-4 CASSLPSGGVETQYF
14 TRBV2 CASREQGQSYEQYF
13 TRBV18 CASSGSVQETQYF
14 TRBV9 CASSVGSIRDEQFF
16 TRBV7-8 CASSLAAGRGTGELFF
14 TRBV5-1 CASSLGRGRDEQYF
14 TRBV7-9 CASSLGQGFQPQHF
15 TRBV6-5 CASSYDGSGANVLTF
13 TRBV10-2 CASSDPGSSEAFF
14 TRBV18 CASSEQGTSYEQYF
14 TRBV13 CASSKDRGVGGYTF
16 TRBV2 CASSTTGTSVFHEQFF
17 TRBV4-3 CASSQDIGQAGGETQYF
18 TRBV5-1 CASTLPASGGINTGELFF
13 TRBV15 CATRSVNTGELFF
16 TRBV27 CASSSSGLAGMYEQYF
19 TRBV3-1/TRBV3-2 CASSQVFGREMAFYNEQFF
13 TRBV12-3/TRBV12-4 CASSSGLYYGYTF
13 TRBV30 CAWSVQINTEAFF
12 TRBV2 CASLGGNYGYTF
17 TRBV4-1 CASSLMPGTGTYNEQFF
13 TRBV7-9 CASSLANTDTQYF
17 TRBV6-1 CASSEQPTGMNTGELFF
16 TRBV18 CASSPSSVYGANVLTF
13 TRBV11-3 CASSFRGGETQYF
17 TRBV11-2 CASSLGPYVGLFYEQYF
12 TRBV28 CASSFARTEAFF
13 TRBV20-1 CSASYINQETQYF
15 TRBV5-8 CASSWAGTGTSEQYF
15 TRBV27 CASSLSGRASIGQFF
15 TRBV5-1 CASSLGRDRFSEAFF
14 TRBV6-4 CASSDSGGVDTQYF
14 TRBV7-2 CASSLTGGLAEAFF
17 TRBV19 CASSTPGRYYSNQPQHF
15 TRBV5-1 CASSEDRVAAGELFF
12 TRBV6-5 CASSRLEYEQYF
16 TRBV11-3 CASSSSGRARYSEQFF
13 TRBV11-2 CASRSPFGNTIYF
15 TRBV5-6 CASRPRDRGGDTQYF
14 TRBV7-9 CASSTRQGVYGYTF
13 TRBV7-2 CASNPSAGNTIYF
14 TRBV6-6 CASSFVGTNEKLFF